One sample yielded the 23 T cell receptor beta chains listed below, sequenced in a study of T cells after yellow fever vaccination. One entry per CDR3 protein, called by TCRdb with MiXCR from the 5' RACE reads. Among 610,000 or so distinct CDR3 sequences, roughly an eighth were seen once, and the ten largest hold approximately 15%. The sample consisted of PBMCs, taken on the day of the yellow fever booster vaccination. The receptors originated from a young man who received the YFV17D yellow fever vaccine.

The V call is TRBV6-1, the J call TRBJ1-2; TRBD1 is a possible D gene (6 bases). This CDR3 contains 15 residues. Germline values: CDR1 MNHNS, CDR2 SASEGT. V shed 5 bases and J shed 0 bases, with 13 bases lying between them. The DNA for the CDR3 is TGTGCCAGCAGTCCCAGATGGACAGCTAACTATGGCTACACCTTC. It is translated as CASSPRWTANYGYTF.

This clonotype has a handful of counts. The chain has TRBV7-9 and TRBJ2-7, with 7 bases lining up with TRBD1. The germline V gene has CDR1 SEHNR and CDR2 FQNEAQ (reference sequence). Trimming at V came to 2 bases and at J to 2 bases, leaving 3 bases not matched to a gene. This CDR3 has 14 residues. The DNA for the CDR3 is TGTGCCAGCAGCTTACATCAGGGGGCCTACGAGCAGTACTTC. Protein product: CASSLHQGAYEQYF.

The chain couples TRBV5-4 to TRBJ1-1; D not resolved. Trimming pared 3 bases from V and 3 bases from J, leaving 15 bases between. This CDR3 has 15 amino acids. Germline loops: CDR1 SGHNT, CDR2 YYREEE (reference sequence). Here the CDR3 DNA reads TGTGCCAGCAGCTCGGTGCGGTCCCTGGACACTGAAGCTTTCTTT. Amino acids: CASSSVRSLDTEAFF.

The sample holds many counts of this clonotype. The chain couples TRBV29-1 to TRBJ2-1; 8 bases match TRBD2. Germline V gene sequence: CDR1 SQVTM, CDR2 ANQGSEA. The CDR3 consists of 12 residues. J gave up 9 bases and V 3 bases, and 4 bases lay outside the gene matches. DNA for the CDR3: TGCAGCGTTGAGGTCGGGAGGGCTGAGCAGTTCTTC. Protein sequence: CSVEVGRAEQFF.

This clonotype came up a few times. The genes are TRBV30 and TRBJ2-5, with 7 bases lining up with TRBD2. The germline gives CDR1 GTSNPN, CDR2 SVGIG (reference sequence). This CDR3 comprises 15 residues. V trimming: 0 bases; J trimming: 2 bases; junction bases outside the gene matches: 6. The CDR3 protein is CAWSVGGVYQETQYF. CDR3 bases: TGTGCCTGGAGTGTGGGAGGGGTCTATCAAGAGACCCAGTACTTC.

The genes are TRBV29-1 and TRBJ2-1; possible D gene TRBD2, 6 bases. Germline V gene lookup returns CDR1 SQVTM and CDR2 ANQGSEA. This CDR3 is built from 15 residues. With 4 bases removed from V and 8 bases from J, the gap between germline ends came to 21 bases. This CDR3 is CSVGLVGERIHEQFF. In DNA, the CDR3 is TGCAGCGTTGGACTAGTGGGAGAAAGGATACATGAGCAGTTCTTC.

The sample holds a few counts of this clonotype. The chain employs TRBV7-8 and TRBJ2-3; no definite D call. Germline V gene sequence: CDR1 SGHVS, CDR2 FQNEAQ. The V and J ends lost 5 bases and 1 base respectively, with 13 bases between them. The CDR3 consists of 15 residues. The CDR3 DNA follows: TGTGCCAGCAGCAAAGCCCGGGCCCGCACAGATACGCAGTATTTT. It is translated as CASSKARARTDTQYF.

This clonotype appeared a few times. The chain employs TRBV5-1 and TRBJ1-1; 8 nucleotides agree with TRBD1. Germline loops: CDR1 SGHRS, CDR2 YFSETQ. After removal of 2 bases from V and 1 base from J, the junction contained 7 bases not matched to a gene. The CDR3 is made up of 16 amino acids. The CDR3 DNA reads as TGCGCCAGCAGCTTCGGGATGACAGGGGCGAACACTGAAGCTTTCTTT. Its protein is CASSFGMTGANTEAFF. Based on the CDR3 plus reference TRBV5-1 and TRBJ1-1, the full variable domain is KAGVTQTPRYLIKTRGQQVTLSCSPISGHRSVSWYQQTPGQGLQFLFEYFSETQRNKGNFPGRFSGRQFSNSRSEMNVSTLELGDSALYLCASSFGMTGANTEAFFGQGTRLTVV.

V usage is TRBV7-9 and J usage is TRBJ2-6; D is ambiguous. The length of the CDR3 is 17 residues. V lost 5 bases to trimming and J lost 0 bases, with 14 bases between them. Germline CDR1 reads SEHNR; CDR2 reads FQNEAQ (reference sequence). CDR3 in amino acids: CASSPIVGNSGANVLTF. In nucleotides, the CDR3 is TGTGCCAGCAGCCCGATCGTAGGGAACTCTGGGGCCAACGTCCTGACTTTC.

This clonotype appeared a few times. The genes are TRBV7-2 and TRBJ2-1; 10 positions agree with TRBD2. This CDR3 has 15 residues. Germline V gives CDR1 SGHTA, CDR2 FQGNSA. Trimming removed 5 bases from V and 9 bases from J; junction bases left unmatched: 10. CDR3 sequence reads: CASSTPSGRFGEQFF. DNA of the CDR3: TGTGCCAGCAGCACGCCTAGCGGGAGATTCGGTGAGCAGTTCTTC.

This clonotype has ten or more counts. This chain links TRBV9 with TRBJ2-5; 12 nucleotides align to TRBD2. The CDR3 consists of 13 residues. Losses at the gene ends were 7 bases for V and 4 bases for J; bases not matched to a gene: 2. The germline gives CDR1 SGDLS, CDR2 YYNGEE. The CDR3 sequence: CASGGLAGETQYF. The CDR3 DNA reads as TGTGCCAGCGGGGGACTAGCGGGAGAGACCCAGTACTTC.

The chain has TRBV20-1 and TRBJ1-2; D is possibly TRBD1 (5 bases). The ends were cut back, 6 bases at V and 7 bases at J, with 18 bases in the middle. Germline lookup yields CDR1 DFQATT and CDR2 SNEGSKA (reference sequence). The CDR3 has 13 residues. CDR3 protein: CSANPLHDSGYTF. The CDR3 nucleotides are TGCAGTGCCAACCCACTGCATGACAGTGGCTACACCTTC.

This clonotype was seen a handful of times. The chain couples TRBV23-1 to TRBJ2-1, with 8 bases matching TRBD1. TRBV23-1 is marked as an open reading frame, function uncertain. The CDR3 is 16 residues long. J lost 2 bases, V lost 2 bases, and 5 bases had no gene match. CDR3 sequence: CASSQPGGPTYNEQFF. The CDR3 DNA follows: TGCGCCAGCAGTCAACCAGGGGGCCCCACCTACAATGAGCAGTTCTTC.

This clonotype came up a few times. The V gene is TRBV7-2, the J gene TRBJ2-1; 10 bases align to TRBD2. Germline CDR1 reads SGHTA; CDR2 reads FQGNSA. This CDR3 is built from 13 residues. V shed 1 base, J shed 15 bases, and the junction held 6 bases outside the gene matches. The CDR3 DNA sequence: TGTGCCAGCAGCTTAGGGAGCGGGAGGGAGGTGTTCTTC. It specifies CASSLGSGREVFF.

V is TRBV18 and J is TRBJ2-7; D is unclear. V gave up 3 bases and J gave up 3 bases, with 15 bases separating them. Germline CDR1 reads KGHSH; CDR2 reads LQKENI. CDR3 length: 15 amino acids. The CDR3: CASSPQSRADYEQYF. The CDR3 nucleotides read TGTGCCAGCTCACCCCAGTCTCGCGCGGACTACGAGCAGTACTTC.

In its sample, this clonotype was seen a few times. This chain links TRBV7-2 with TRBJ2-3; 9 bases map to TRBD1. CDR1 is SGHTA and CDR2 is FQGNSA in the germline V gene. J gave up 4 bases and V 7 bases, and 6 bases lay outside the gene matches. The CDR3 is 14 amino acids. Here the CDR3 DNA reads TGTGCCAGCAAAATAACAGGGGGCTCAGATACGCAGTATTTT. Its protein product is CASKITGGSDTQYF.

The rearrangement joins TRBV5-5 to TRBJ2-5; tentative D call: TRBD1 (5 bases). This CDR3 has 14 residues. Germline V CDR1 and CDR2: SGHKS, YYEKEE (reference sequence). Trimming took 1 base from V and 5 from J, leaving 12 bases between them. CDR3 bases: TGTGCCAGCAGCTTGTTTTCAGGGTTGGAGACCCAGTACTTC. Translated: CASSLFSGLETQYF.

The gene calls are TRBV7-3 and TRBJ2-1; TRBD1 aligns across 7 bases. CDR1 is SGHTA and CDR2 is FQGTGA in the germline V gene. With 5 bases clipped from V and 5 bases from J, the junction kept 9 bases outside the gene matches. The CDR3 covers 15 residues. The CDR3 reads CASSPRDSPNNEQFF. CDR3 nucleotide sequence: TGTGCCAGCAGCCCTCGGGACAGCCCGAACAATGAGCAGTTCTTC.

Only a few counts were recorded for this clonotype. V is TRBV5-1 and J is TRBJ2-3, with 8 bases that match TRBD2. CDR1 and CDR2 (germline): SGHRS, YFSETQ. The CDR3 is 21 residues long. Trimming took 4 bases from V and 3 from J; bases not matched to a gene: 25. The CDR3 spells CASSLSSPLAMGSSGTDTQYF. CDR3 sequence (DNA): TGCGCCAGCAGCCTATCATCCCCCCTGGCTATGGGGTCTAGCGGGACAGATACGCAGTATTTT.

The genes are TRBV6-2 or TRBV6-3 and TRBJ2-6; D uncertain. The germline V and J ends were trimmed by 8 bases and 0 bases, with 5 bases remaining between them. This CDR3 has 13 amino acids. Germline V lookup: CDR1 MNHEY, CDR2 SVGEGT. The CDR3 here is CASLASGANVLTF. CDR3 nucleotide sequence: TGTGCCAGCTTGGCCTCTGGGGCCAACGTCCTGACTTTC.

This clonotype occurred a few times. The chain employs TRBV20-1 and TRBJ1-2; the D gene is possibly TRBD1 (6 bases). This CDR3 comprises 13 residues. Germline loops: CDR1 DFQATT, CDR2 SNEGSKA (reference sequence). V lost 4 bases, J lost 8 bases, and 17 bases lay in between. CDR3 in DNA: TGCAGTGCTAAATACAGGGTGGCTGAGGGCTACACCTTC. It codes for CSAKYRVAEGYTF.

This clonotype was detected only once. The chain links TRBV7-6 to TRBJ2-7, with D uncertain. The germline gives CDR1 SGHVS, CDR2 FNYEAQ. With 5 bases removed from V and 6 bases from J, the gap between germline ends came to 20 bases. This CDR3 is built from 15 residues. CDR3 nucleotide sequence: TGTGCCAGCAGCCCCCATTCTGGAACCTTGGGCGAGCAGTACTTC. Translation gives CASSPHSGTLGEQYF.

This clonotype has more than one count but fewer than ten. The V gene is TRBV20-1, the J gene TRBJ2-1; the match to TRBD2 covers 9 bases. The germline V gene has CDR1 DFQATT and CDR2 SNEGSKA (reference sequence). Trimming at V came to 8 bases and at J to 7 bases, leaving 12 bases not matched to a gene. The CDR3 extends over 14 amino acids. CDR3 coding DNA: TGCAGTTCCCAGGGGCTAGCGGGGAAAAATGAGCAGTTCTTC. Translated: CSSQGLAGKNEQFF.